This T cell receptor beta chain stems from a study of OX40 agonist ivuxolimab in advanced cancers. The CDR3 extends over 13 amino acids. Germline V lookup: CDR1 ENHRY, CDR2 SYGVKD. With 10 bases removed from V and 6 bases from J, the gap between germline ends came to 15 bases. Method: immunoSEQ multiplex PCR; TCRdb's copy keeps in-frame clones and lacks some. Of roughly 40,000 clones in the sample, approximately 86% were seen once. The receptor was derived from an adult with an advanced solid tumor such as melanoma, head and neck, liver or kidney cancer. The chain joins TRBV10-3 to TRBJ2-2; D is possibly TRBD1 (6 bases). The input for sequencing was CD4+ or CD8+ T cells sorted from blood, taken in a trial of the OX40 agonist ivuxolimab. The CDR3, as DNA: TGTGCCAGCACCCCTCCAGGGGCCGGGGAGCTGTTTTTT. This translates into CASTPPGAGELFF.